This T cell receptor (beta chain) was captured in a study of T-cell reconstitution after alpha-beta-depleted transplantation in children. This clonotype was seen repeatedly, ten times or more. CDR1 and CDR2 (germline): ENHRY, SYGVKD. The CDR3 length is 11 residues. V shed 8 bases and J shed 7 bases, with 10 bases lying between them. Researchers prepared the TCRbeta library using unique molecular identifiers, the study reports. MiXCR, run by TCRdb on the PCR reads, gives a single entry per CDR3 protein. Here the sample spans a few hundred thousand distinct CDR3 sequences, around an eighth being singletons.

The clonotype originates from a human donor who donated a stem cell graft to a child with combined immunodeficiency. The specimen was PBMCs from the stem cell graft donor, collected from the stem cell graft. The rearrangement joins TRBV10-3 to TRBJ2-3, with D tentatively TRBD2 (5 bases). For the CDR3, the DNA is TGTGCCATCGGGGAGTCGAATACGCAGTATTTT. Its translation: CAIGESNTQYF.